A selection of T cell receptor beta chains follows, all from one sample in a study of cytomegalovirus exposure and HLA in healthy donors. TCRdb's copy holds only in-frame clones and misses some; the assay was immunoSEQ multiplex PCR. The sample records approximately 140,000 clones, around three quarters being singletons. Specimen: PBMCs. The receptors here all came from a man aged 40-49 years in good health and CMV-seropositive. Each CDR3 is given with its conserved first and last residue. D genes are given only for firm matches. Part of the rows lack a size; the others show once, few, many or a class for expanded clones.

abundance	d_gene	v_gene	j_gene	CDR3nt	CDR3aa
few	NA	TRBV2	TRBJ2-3	TGTGCCAGCTTACGGGGGGCTACGCAGTATTTT	CASLRGATQYF
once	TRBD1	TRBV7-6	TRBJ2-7	TGTGCCAGCAGCTCCGGGACAGGGCTTGTGGGGTACGAGCAGTACTTC	CASSSGTGLVGYEQYF
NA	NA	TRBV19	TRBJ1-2	TGTGCCAGTAGTATTTTCATGGGGGGAGACTATGGCTACACCTTC	CASSIFMGGDYGYTF
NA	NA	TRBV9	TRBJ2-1	TGTGCCAGCAGCCCGCTAATTCGGGATTACAATGAGCAGTTCTTC	CASSPLIRDYNEQFF
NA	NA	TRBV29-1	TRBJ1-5	TGCACCTACAGATGGGGCCAGCCCCAGCATTTT	CTYRWGQPQHF
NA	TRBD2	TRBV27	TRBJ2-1	TGTGCCAGCAACCCGTTAGCGGGAGGCTACAATGAGCAGTTCTTC	CASNPLAGGYNEQFF
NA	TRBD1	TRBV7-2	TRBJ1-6	TGTGCCAGCAGCTTATCGGCAGGGGGAACGTGGCCCCTCCACTTT	CASSLSAGGTWPLHF
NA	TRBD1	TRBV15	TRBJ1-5	TGTGCCACCAGCAGGGAGGGGGCTGGCAATCAGCCCCAGCATTTT	CATSREGAGNQPQHF
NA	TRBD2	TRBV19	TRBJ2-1	TGTGCCAGTAGTGCCGGGACTAGCGCGACCTACAATGAGCAGTTCTTC	CASSAGTSATYNEQFF
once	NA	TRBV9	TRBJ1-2	TGTGCCAGCAGTCCGTCGTACAGGTTTAACTATGGCTACACCTTC	CASSPSYRFNYGYTF
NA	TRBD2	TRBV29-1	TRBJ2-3	TGCAGCGTCGGGGGGGGAGATACGCAGTATTTT	CSVGGGDTQYF
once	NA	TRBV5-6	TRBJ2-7	TGTGCCAGCGGCAGTGACAACTACGAGCAGTACTTC	CASGSDNYEQYF
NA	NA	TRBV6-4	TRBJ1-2	TGTGCCAGCAGTGACTCGCTGCAGGGGAGATATGGCTACACCTTC	CASSDSLQGRYGYTF
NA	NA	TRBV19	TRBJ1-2	TGTGCCAGTAGTATAGATCTAAAGGGACTCGATGGCTACACCTTC	CASSIDLKGLDGYTF
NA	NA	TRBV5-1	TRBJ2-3	TGCGCCAGCAGCCTTACAGATACGCAGTATTTT	CASSLTDTQYF
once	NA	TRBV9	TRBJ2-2	TGTGCCAGCAGCGCATCTAGTGTTTGGACCGGGGAGCTGTTTTTT	CASSASSVWTGELFF
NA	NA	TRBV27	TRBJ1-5	TGTGCCAGCAGTTTATCCGTTAGTTCGCCCCAGCATTTT	CASSLSVSSPQHF
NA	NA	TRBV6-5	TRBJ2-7	TGTGCCAGCAGTTACTCCGAGGGCTACGAGCAGTACTTC	CASSYSEGYEQYF
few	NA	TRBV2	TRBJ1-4	TGTGCCAGCCTGGGGCGGGAAGAGAGTGAAAAACTGTTTTTT	CASLGREESEKLFF
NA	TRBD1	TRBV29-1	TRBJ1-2	TGCAGCGTCACGGGACAGGGAAGGAACTATGGCTACACCTTC	CSVTGQGRNYGYTF